A selection of T cell receptor beta chains follows, all from one sample in a study of identical twins. TCRdb reanalysed the 5' RACE reads using MiXCR and keeps one entry per CDR3 protein. The data hold fewer than 550,000 distinct CDR3 sequences, with 14% observed a single time. The same specimen was also included in a second study, on yellow fever vaccine responses in identical twins.

The sequenced sample was CD4+ T cells sorted from blood. The source is a woman between 18 and 30 years old in good health. Both conserved end residues are part of each CDR3. The D gene is left open where the match is weak. Size is omitted from some rows. Given values are once, few, many or a class for expanded clones.

j_call	v_call	clone_size	d_call	cdr3_aa	cdr3_nt
TRBJ2-3	TRBV12-3/TRBV12-4	many	TRBD2	CASSPSSGGYHTQYF	TGTGCCAGCAGTCCATCTAGCGGGGGGTATCATACGCAGTATTTT
TRBJ2-2	TRBV4-2	few	TRBD2	CASSQDERGGRNTGELFF	TGTGCCAGCAGCCAAGATGAGCGGGGGGGCCGTAATACCGGGGAGCTGTTTTTT
TRBJ2-2	TRBV7-2	.	TRBD2	CASSAFSGSGNTGELFF	TGTGCCAGCAGCGCATTCAGCGGGAGCGGAAACACCGGGGAGCTGTTTTTT
TRBJ1-2	TRBV6-5	.	TRBD1	CASSYLGTGGYGYTF	TGTGCCAGCAGTTACCTAGGGACAGGGGGCTATGGCTACACCTTC
TRBJ1-5	TRBV20-1	few	.	CSARDFQGRNQPQHF	TGCAGTGCTAGAGATTTCCAGGGGCGCAATCAGCCCCAGCATTTT
TRBJ2-1	TRBV21-1	.	.	CASSIEQGHYNEQFF	TGTGCCAGCAGCATTGAACAGGGCCACTACAATGAGCAGTTCTTC
TRBJ2-5	TRBV10-3	few	.	CAITPGTPGVETQYF	TGTGCCATCACCCCCGGGACCCCCGGGGTGGAGACCCAGTACTTC
TRBJ1-6	TRBV9	few	.	CASSAINSPLHF	TGTGCCAGCAGCGCCATTAATTCACCCCTCCACTTT
TRBJ2-7	TRBV3-1	many	.	CASSQRQQSTYEQYF	TGTGCCAGCAGTCAGAGACAGCAATCTACCTACGAGCAGTACTTC
TRBJ1-4	TRBV28	many	TRBD1	CASSLWGRGQEKLFF	TGTGCCAGCAGTTTATGGGGTAGGGGGCAGGAAAAACTGTTTTTT
TRBJ2-1	TRBV6-1	few	TRBD1	CASRTGTGDYNEQFF	TGTGCCAGCAGGACCGGGACAGGGGACTACAATGAGCAGTTCTTC
TRBJ2-2	TRBV4-2	few	.	CASSQTAGGSDTGELFF	TGTGCCAGCAGCCAAACCGCGGGCGGAAGTGACACCGGGGAGCTGTTTTTT
TRBJ2-7	TRBV30	.	TRBD2	CAWAVSGGVYEQYF	TGTGCCTGGGCCGTTAGCGGGGGAGTCTACGAGCAGTACTTC
TRBJ2-3	TRBV20-1	few	.	CSARVNSFTDTQYF	TGCAGTGCTAGAGTCAACTCATTCACAGATACGCAGTATTTT
TRBJ2-6	TRBV5-1	few	.	CASSLNGAGANVLTF	TGCGCCAGCAGCTTGAATGGGGCTGGGGCCAACGTCCTGACTTTC
TRBJ2-3	TRBV12-3/TRBV12-4	many	TRBD2	CASSFVGRRSPDTQYF	TGTGCCAGCAGTTTCGTCGGGAGGCGCTCACCAGATACGCAGTATTTT
TRBJ2-1	TRBV7-9	.	.	CASIHGLDIGAGYEQFF	TGTGCCAGCATCCACGGACTCGACATAGGAGCTGGGTATGAGCAGTTCTTC
TRBJ1-4	TRBV9	many	.	CASSVGVGATNEKLFF	TGTGCCAGCAGCGTAGGAGTAGGGGCAACTAATGAAAAACTGTTTTTT
TRBJ2-3	TRBV5-1	.	TRBD2	CASSLAVASGSTDTQYF	TGCGCCAGCAGCTTGGCCGTGGCTAGCGGAAGCACAGATACGCAGTATTTT
TRBJ2-2	TRBV6-1	.	TRBD2	CASRTLLAGPRNTGELFF	TGTGCCAGCAGGACCCTCTTAGCGGGGCCCCGGAACACCGGGGAGCTGTTTTTT
TRBJ2-7	TRBV28	.	TRBD1	CASSPGQAGSYEQYF	TGTGCCAGCAGTCCCGGACAGGCCGGCTCCTACGAGCAGTACTTC
TRBJ1-1	TRBV15	few	.	CATSFGLKLGAEAFF	TGTGCCACCAGCTTCGGTTTAAAACTAGGCGCTGAAGCTTTCTTT